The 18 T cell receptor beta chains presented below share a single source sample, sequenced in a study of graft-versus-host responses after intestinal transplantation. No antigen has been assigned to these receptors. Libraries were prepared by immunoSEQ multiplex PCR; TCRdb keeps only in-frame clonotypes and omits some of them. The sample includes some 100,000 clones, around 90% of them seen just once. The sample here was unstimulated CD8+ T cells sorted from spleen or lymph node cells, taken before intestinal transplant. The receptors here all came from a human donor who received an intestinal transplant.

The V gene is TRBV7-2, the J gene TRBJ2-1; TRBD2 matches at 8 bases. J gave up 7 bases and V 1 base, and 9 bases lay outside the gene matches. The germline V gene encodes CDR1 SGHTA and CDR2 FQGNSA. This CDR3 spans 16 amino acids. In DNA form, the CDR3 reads TGTGCCAGCAGCTTAGGAAGCGGGAGAGGGGCAAATGAGCAGTTCTTC. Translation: CASSLGSGRGANEQFF.

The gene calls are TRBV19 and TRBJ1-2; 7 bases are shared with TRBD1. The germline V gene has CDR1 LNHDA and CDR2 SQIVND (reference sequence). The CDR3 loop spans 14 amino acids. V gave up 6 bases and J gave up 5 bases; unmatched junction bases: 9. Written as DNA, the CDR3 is TGTGCCAGTAGCCCCACGACAGGGTTTTATGGCTACACCTTC. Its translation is CASSPTTGFYGYTF.

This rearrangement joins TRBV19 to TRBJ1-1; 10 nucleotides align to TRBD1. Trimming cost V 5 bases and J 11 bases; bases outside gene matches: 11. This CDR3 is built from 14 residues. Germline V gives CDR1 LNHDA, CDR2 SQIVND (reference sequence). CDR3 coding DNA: TGTGCCAGTAGTGCTCCGGGACAGGGGCTACACGCTTTCTTT. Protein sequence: CASSAPGQGLHAFF.

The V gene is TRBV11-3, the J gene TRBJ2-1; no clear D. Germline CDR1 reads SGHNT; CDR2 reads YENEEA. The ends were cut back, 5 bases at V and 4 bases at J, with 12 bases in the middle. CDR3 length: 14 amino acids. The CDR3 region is CASSAPDGYNEQFF. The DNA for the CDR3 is TGTGCCAGCAGCGCACCGGACGGTTACAATGAGCAGTTCTTC.

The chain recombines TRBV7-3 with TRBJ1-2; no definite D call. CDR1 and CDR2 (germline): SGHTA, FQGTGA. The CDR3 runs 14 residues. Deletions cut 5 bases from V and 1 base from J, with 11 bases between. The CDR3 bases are TGTGCCAGCAGCATTGACGGAAGTAACTATGGCTACACCTTC. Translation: CASSIDGSNYGYTF.

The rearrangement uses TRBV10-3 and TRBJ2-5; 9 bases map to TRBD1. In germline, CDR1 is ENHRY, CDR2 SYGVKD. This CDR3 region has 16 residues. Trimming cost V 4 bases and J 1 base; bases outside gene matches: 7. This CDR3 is CAISADRGFSQETQYF. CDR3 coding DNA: TGTGCCATCAGTGCGGACAGGGGTTTTTCCCAAGAGACCCAGTACTTC.

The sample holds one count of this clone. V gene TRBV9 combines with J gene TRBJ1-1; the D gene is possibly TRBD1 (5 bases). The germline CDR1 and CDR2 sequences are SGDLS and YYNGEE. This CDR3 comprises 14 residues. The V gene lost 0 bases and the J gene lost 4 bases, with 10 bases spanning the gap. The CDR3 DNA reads TGTGCCAGCAGCGTAGGAGCGGGGACCACTGAAGCTTTCTTT. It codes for CASSVGAGTTEAFF.

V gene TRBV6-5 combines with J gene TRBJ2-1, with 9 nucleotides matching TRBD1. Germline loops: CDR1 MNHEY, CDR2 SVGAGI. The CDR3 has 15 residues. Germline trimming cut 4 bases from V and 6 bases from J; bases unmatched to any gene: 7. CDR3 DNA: TGTGCCAGCAGTTTCGCGACAGGGGGGACCAATGAGCAGTTCTTC. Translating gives CASSFATGGTNEQFF.

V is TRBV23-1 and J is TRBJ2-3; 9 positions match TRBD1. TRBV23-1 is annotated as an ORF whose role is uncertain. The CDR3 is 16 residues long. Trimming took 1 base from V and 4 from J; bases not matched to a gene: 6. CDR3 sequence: CASSQCRDRAPDTQYF. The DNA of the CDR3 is TGCGCCAGCAGTCAATGTCGGGACAGGGCCCCAGATACGCAGTATTTT.

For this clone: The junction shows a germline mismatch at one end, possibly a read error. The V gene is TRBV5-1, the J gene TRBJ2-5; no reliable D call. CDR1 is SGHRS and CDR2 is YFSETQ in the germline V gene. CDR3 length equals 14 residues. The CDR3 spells CASSFCIPPETQHF. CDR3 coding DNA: TGCGCCAGCAGCTTCTGTATCCCCCCGGAGACCCAGCACTTC.

The CDR3 spells CATSPDRDLNEKLFF. In nucleotides, the CDR3 is TGTGCCACCAGCCCTGATCGGGACCTTAATGAAAAACTGTTTTTT. This chain connects TRBV15 to TRBJ1-4; maybe TRBD1 (5 bases). Trimming removed 5 bases at V and 4 bases at J, with 14 bases between. The CDR3 contains 15 residues. The V gene's germline CDR1 is LNHNV and CDR2 YYDKDF (reference sequence).

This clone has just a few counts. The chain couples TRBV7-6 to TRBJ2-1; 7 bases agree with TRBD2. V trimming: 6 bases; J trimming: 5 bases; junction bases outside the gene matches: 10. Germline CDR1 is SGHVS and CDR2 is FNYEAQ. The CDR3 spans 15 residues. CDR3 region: CASRKGLAEHNEQFF. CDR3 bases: TGTGCCAGCAGGAAGGGGCTAGCGGAACACAATGAGCAGTTCTTC.

CDR3 bases: TGTGCCAGCAGCGGAAGAACTAGGGGGGGTTCCAATGAGCAGTTCTTC. This encodes CASSGRTRGGSNEQFF. This sequence joins TRBV11-3 and TRBJ2-1; D might be TRBD2 (7 bases). There are 16 residues in the CDR3. Germline CDR1 is SGHNT and CDR2 is YENEEA. With 5 bases removed from V and 6 bases from J, the gap between germline ends came to 20 bases.

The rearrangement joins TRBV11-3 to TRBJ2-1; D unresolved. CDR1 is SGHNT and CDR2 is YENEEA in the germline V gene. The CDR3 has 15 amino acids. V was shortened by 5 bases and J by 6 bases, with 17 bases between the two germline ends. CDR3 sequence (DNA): TGTGCCAGCAGCATATACCAACAGTGGGGCAATGAGCAGTTCTTC. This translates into CASSIYQQWGNEQFF.

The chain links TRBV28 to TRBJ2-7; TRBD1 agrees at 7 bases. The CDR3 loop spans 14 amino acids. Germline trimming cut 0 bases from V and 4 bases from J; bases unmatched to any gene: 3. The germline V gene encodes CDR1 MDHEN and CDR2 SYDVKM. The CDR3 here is CASSLWGQLYEQYF. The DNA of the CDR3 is TGTGCCAGCAGTTTATGGGGACAGCTATACGAGCAGTACTTC.

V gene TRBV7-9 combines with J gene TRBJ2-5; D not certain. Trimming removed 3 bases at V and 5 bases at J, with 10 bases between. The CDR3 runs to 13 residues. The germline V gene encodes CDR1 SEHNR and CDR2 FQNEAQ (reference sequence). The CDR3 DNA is TGTGCCAGCAGCTTGTCTGGGGTGGAGACCCAGTACTTC. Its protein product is CASSLSGVETQYF.

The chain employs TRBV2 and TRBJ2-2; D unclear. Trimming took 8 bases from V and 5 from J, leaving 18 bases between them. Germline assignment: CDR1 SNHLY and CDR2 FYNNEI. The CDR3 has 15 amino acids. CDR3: CASSPYSAETGELFF. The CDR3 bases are TGTGCCAGCTCCCCCTATAGTGCGGAGACCGGGGAGCTGTTTTTT.

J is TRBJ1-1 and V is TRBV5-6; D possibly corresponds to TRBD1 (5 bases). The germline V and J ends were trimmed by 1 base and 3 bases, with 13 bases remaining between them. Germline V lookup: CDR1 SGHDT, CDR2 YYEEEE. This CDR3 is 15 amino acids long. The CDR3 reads CASSLHGARDTEAFF. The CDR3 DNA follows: TGTGCCAGCAGCTTGCATGGGGCCAGGGACACTGAAGCTTTCTTT.